Listed below are T cell receptor beta chains from one sample, sequenced in a study of blood T cell repertoires in COVID-19. The method was immunoSEQ multiplex PCR; TCRdb's version includes in-frame clones alone and lacks a portion of them. The sample records some 150,000 clones, roughly 84% being singletons. The sequencing sample was made of PBMCs or T cells enriched from blood (not recorded which). The receptors were gathered from a woman aged 50 to 65 who had been exposed to COVID-19. The CDR3 runs from the conserved cysteine through the conserved F or W. The order of the fields is J gene, clone size, V gene, D gene, CDR3 DNA, CDR3 protein. A D gene is named only where the DNA matches it firmly. Only part of the rows carry a size: once, few, many, or a class if the clone is expanded.

>TRBJ2-7|.|TRBV18|TRBD1
TGTGCCAGCTCACCTTCGACAGGGACCTACGAGCAGTACTTC
CASSPSTGTYEQYF
>TRBJ2-7|.|TRBV10-2|TRBD1
TGCGCCAGCAGCTACTCCTCGCACGGGACAGGGGCTCACGAGCAGTACTTC
CASSYSSHGTGAHEQYF
>TRBJ2-7|.|TRBV4-1|.
TGCGCCAGCAGCCAAGGACAGGCCTACCGGAACGAGCAGTACTTC
CASSQGQAYRNEQYF
>TRBJ2-1|once|TRBV10-1|TRBD2
TGCGCCAAGGCGGTCCCGGGACTAGCGGGGATTAATGAGCAGTTCTTC
CAKAVPGLAGINEQFF
>TRBJ2-1|once|TRBV13|.
TGTGCCAGCAGCTTAAAGTCGGCTAGCTCCGTAGAGCAGTTCTTC
CASSLKSASSVEQFF
>TRBJ2-1|.|TRBV10-3|TRBD2
TGTGCCATCAGTAAAGTCGGGACTACCAGATCCTACAATGAGCAGTTCTTC
CAISKVGTTRSYNEQFF
>TRBJ2-7|.|TRBV6-2/TRBV6-3|TRBD1
TGTGCCAGCAGTCGACAGGGTTGGACCTACGAGCAGTACTTC
CASSRQGWTYEQYF
>TRBJ1-1|once|TRBV27|.
TGTGCCAGCAGTTTAGAAGGGGTTAAAGAGGCTTTCTTT
CASSLEGVKEAFF
>TRBJ2-5|few|TRBV18|TRBD2
TGTGCCAGCTCAAGAGTAGCGGGGGGCCTGGAGACCCAGTACTTC
CASSRVAGGLETQYF
>TRBJ2-1|.|TRBV29-1|TRBD1
TGCAGCGCTGGACAGGGGGCGGGTGAGCAGTTCTTC
CSAGQGAGEQFF
>TRBJ2-6|.|TRBV11-3|TRBD1
TGTGCCAGCAGCTTACCCAGGGGGCCTGGGGCCAACGTCCTGACTTTC
CASSLPRGPGANVLTF
>TRBJ2-6|once|TRBV5-1|.
TGCGCCAGCAGCTTTTCGACGGCGGCGCACTCTGGGGCCAACGTCCTGACTTTC
CASSFSTAAHSGANVLTF
>TRBJ2-1|.|TRBV21-1|.
TGTGCCAGCAGCAAAAATGATACTAGCGCCTACAATGAGCAGTTCTTC
CASSKNDTSAYNEQFF
>TRBJ2-7|.|TRBV6-5|.
TGTGCCAGCAGTCTGGCCGAAACCTACGAGCAGTACTTC
CASSLAETYEQYF
>TRBJ2-3|.|TRBV9|.
TGTGCCAGCAGCGTAATGACTAGTGGGGTAGATACGCAGTATTTT
CASSVMTSGVDTQYF
>TRBJ1-5|few|TRBV7-8|TRBD1
TGTGCCAGCAGCTTAGGGTTAGGGGGCATTCAGCCCCAGCATTTT
CASSLGLGGIQPQHF
>TRBJ1-2|.|TRBV6-5|TRBD1
TGTGCCAGCATTCCCTTTACCGGGACAGGAGAGGGCTACACCTTC
CASIPFTGTGEGYTF
>TRBJ1-2|.|TRBV29-1|.
TGCAGCGGGGGGGGTAAGGGAGACGGCTACACCTTC
CSGGGKGDGYTF
>TRBJ2-2|once|TRBV5-1|.
TGCGCCAGCAGCTTGTTGGGCCCCAACACCGGGGAGCTGTTTTTT
CASSLLGPNTGELFF
>TRBJ1-5|few|TRBV28|TRBD1
TGTGCCAGCAGTTGGGGACAGGGGGCGGATATAAATCAGCCCCAGCATTTT
CASSWGQGADINQPQHF
>TRBJ1-5|medium-sized|TRBV12-3/TRBV12-4|.
TGTGCCAGCAGTTTTAGGGGCCTGCAGCCCCAGCATTTT
CASSFRGLQPQHF
>TRBJ2-3|.|TRBV5-8|TRBD2
TGTGCCAGCAGCTCTGGACTAGCGGGGGGCCTGCAGTATTTT
CASSSGLAGGLQYF
>TRBJ1-1|.|TRBV6-1|.
TGTGCCAGCAGTGAAAGGAGGGACCCGATGCCCACTGAAGCTTTCTTT
CASSERRDPMPTEAFF
>TRBJ2-7|.|TRBV19|.
TGTGCCAGTAGTACATCGATCGGGAGCTCCTACGAGCAGTACTTC
CASSTSIGSSYEQYF
>TRBJ1-5|.|TRBV7-8|TRBD1
TGTGCCAGCAGCTTAGATAGAAGGGGGGACAGCAGACCTTATAGCAATCAGCCCCAGCATTTT
CASSLDRRGDSRPYSNQPQHF
>TRBJ1-1|.|TRBV10-2|.
TGCGCCAGCAGTGGACAGCTGAACACTGAAGCTTTCTTT
CASSGQLNTEAFF